These 24 T cell receptor beta chains originate from one sample sequenced in a study of identical twins. TCRdb called the 5' RACE reads again in MiXCR, with one record for every CDR3 protein. The sample lists under 800,000 distinct CDR3 sequences, 21% occurring once. Another study also made use of these data, one on T cells expressing NK-cell markers.

The sample comprised PBMCs. The receptor set was obtained from a woman between 18 and 29 years old in good health.

The CDR3 protein is CASRGLGWAYEQYF. The CDR3 DNA reads as TGTGCCAGCAGGGGGTTAGGGTGGGCTTACGAGCAGTACTTC. The chain joins TRBV27 to TRBJ2-7, with D unclear. Trimming stripped 6 bases from V and 4 bases from J, with 16 bases between. This CDR3 spans 14 amino acids. Germline CDR1 reads MNHEY; CDR2 reads SMNVEV (reference sequence).

Only a few counts were recorded for this clonotype. One end of the junction does not line up with germline, which may come from a read error. This chain uses TRBV3-1 with TRBJ2-3; possibly TRBD2 for D (5 bases). The CDR3 length is 13 residues. Per germline, CDR1 LGHDT and CDR2 YNNKEL (reference sequence). The CDR3 sequence is CASCQRNTDTQYF. In nucleotides, the CDR3 is TGTGCCAGCTGCCAGCGGAACACAGATACGCAGTATTTT.

This rearrangement joins TRBV12-3 or TRBV12-4 to TRBJ1-6; D is perhaps TRBD1 (5 bases). Trimming left V 6 bases short and J 7 bases short, with 16 bases between. The CDR3 is made up of 15 amino acids. The CDR3 protein is CASSRPGHLNSPLHF. As DNA, the CDR3 is TGTGCCAGCAGCCGCCCCGGACACCTAAATTCACCCCTCCACTTT.

V and J are TRBV5-6 and TRBJ2-1; 8 bases align to TRBD2. V shed 3 bases, J shed 10 bases, and the junction held 9 bases outside the gene matches. The CDR3 has 14 amino acids. Per germline, CDR1 SGHDT and CDR2 YYEEEE. CDR3 in amino acids: CASSSRAGAWEQFF. The CDR3 DNA reads TGTGCCAGCAGCTCCCGAGCGGGGGCATGGGAGCAGTTCTTC.

This sequence joins TRBV2 and TRBJ2-1, with D perhaps matching TRBD2 (6 bases). Trimming pared 8 bases from V and 3 bases from J, leaving 23 bases between. The germline CDR1 and CDR2 sequences are SNHLY and FYNNEI. The length of the CDR3 is 17 residues. CDR3 region: CASDTPPSSEIYNEQFF. DNA of the CDR3: TGTGCCAGCGACACCCCTCCTTCTAGCGAGATCTACAATGAGCAGTTCTTC.

This clonotype was seen a handful of times. The chain recombines TRBV7-2 with TRBJ2-3, with D tentatively TRBD1 or TRBD2 (6 bases each). The CDR3 extends over 17 amino acids. The ends were cut back, 5 bases at V and 0 bases at J, with 18 bases in the middle. Germline V lookup: CDR1 SGHTA, CDR2 FQGNSA. This CDR3 reads CASSQAPRGTSTDTQYF. CDR3 bases: TGTGCCAGCAGCCAAGCGCCGAGGGGGACTAGCACAGATACGCAGTATTTT.

V is TRBV7-2 and J is TRBJ2-7; D not certain. Between the trimmed V and J ends, which lost 8 bases and 2 bases, there was a span of 19 bases. Germline values: CDR1 SGHTA, CDR2 FQGNSA. This CDR3 has 15 residues. The CDR3 reads CASYLSQDDPYEQYF. The CDR3, as DNA: TGTGCCAGCTACCTGTCTCAGGACGACCCCTACGAGCAGTACTTC.

This clonotype has a handful of counts. V usage is TRBV20-1 and J usage is TRBJ2-7; TRBD1 aligns across 9 bases. Germline assignment: CDR1 DFQATT and CDR2 SNEGSKA (reference sequence). The J segment lost 5 bases and the V segment lost 6 bases, leaving 11 bases of the junction unmatched. This CDR3 spans 14 amino acids. The CDR3 DNA is TGCAGTGCCTGGGTCCTTGGGACAGGGCACGAGCAGTACTTC. It specifies CSAWVLGTGHEQYF.

This clonotype was seen a handful of times. The rearrangement joins TRBV20-1 to TRBJ2-7; 9 bases are shared with TRBD2. CDR1 and CDR2 from the germline V gene are DFQATT and SNEGSKA (reference sequence). V shed 4 bases, J shed 2 bases, and the junction held 15 bases outside the gene matches. The CDR3 extends over 17 amino acids. As DNA, the CDR3 is TGCAGTGCTATTCGGGCCTTTGGGCGGGAGGGTCCCTACGAGCAGTACTTC. Translated, it gives CSAIRAFGREGPYEQYF.

This clonotype was observed a few times. The chain recombines TRBV20-1 with TRBJ1-2, with D tentatively TRBD1 (5 bases). Trimming stripped 6 bases from V and 5 bases from J, with 10 bases between. The CDR3 has 11 residues. Looked up from germline, CDR1 is DFQATT and CDR2 is SNEGSKA (reference sequence). The DNA of the CDR3 is TGCAGTGCGAGCGAGGGGTATGGCTACACCTTC. It codes for CSASEGYGYTF.

The V call is TRBV7-8, the J call TRBJ2-1; no firm D call. Trimming removed 7 bases from V and 0 bases from J, with 19 bases in between. Germline V gene lookup returns CDR1 SGHVS and CDR2 FQNEAQ. This CDR3 has 17 residues. As DNA, the CDR3 is TGTGCCAGCACGGCAACGGGTGTAGGCAGCTCCTACAATGAGCAGTTCTTC. Translating it yields CASTATGVGSSYNEQFF.

V usage is TRBV20-1 and J usage is TRBJ2-2, with D uncertain. There are 13 residues in the CDR3. Germline CDR1 is DFQATT and CDR2 is SNEGSKA (reference sequence). The ends were cut back, 5 bases at V and 3 bases at J, with 10 bases in the middle. Written as DNA, the CDR3 is TGCAGTGCTCAGCCGGGCTACACCGGGGAGCTGTTTTTT. Translated: CSAQPGYTGELFF.

This clonotype was detected a few times. The chain joins TRBV15 to TRBJ2-7; D might be TRBD1 (5 bases). CDR3 length equals 14 residues. Germline assignment: CDR1 LNHNV and CDR2 YYDKDF (reference sequence). V shed 1 base and J shed 6 bases, with 13 bases lying between them. The CDR3 loop reads CATSRVSRVGEQYF. As DNA, the CDR3 is TGTGCCACCAGCAGAGTCAGCAGGGTGGGCGAGCAGTACTTC.

V usage is TRBV20-1 and J usage is TRBJ2-5; 8 nucleotides agree with TRBD2. The CDR3 length is 17 residues. The V and J ends lost 0 bases and 1 base, in that order; junction bases with no gene match: 10. Germline CDR1 and CDR2: DFQATT and SNEGSKA (reference sequence). The CDR3 loop reads CSARDIEAAGAQETQYF. The CDR3 DNA reads as TGCAGTGCTAGAGATATTGAGGCAGCGGGAGCCCAAGAGACCCAGTACTTC.

This clonotype was seen a single time. The V gene is TRBV5-1, the J gene TRBJ2-4; no definite D call. V dropped 2 bases and J dropped 6 bases, with 12 bases sitting between them. This CDR3 region has 14 residues. Germline V CDR1 and CDR2: SGHRS, YFSETQ. The CDR3 here is CASSLGDVRNIQYF. CDR3 sequence (DNA): TGCGCCAGCAGCTTAGGTGACGTCCGAAACATTCAGTACTTC.

This clonotype was picked up a small number of times. The gene calls are TRBV12-3 or TRBV12-4 and TRBJ2-2, with 7 nucleotides matching TRBD1. The CDR3 has 13 amino acids. With V trimmed by 6 bases and J by 7 bases, 5 bases remained unmatched. The CDR3 protein is CASSRTGVGELFF. The CDR3 nucleotides read TGTGCCAGCAGCCGCACAGGGGTCGGGGAGCTGTTTTTT.

This clonotype has a count of ten or more. The gene calls are TRBV5-1 and TRBJ2-2; weak D call: TRBD1 (6 bases). This CDR3 has 14 residues. CDR1 SGHRS and CDR2 YFSETQ come from the germline V gene. Trimming removed 4 bases at V and 3 bases at J, with 10 bases between. The CDR3 sequence: CASSGGQYTGELFF. The CDR3, as DNA: TGCGCCAGCAGCGGAGGACAGTACACCGGGGAGCTGTTTTTT.

The chain employs TRBV7-2 and TRBJ2-3; the D is unclear. Trimming removed 1 base from V and 6 bases from J, with 11 bases in between. The germline CDR1 and CDR2 sequences are SGHTA and FQGNSA. The CDR3 consists of 14 residues. The CDR3 DNA is TGTGCCAGCAGCTTAGAGCACTGGGCGGATACGCAGTATTTT. Its translation: CASSLEHWADTQYF.

This clonotype has just a few counts. The chain carries TRBV20-1 and TRBJ1-1; D gene unclear. Germline V gives CDR1 DFQATT, CDR2 SNEGSKA (reference sequence). The V gene lost 4 bases and the J gene lost 2 bases, with 8 bases spanning the gap. CDR3 length equals 12 residues. In DNA form, the CDR3 reads TGCAGTGCTAACGAGGTTAACACTGAAGCTTTCTTT. It translates to CSANEVNTEAFF.

V usage is TRBV28 and J usage is TRBJ2-7; a weak D match, TRBD1 (6 bases). Germline CDR1 and CDR2: MDHEN and SYDVKM. The CDR3 consists of 12 residues. The germline V and J ends were trimmed by 8 bases and 7 bases, with 15 bases remaining between them. CDR3 region: CASVTGNREQYF. In DNA, the CDR3 is TGTGCCAGCGTAACAGGGAACCGGGAGCAGTACTTC.

This clonotype was seen at least ten times. The chain joins TRBV27 to TRBJ2-7; D is unresolved. Per the germline V gene, CDR1 is MNHEY and CDR2 is SMNVEV (reference sequence). V gave up 8 bases and J gave up 2 bases, with 10 bases separating them. There are 12 residues in the CDR3. CDR3 sequence reads: CASRSPAYEQYF. The CDR3 region has the DNA TGTGCCAGCCGAAGCCCCGCCTACGAGCAGTACTTC.

The chain has TRBV24-1 and TRBJ2-3; TRBD1 is a possible D gene (6 bases). CDR3 length equals 14 residues. V shed 3 bases and J shed 5 bases, with 11 bases lying between them. CDR1 KGHDR and CDR2 SFDVKD come from the germline V gene. The CDR3 sequence is CATSDRTVRDTQYF. CDR3 bases: TGTGCCACCAGTGATAGGACAGTTCGAGATACGCAGTATTTT.

This clonotype appeared a few times. This chain joins TRBV20-1 and TRBJ2-1; D may be TRBD2 (6 bases). V was clipped by 3 bases and J by 9 bases, with 15 bases between them. Germline V lookup: CDR1 DFQATT, CDR2 SNEGSKA (reference sequence). This CDR3 has 13 amino acids. CDR3 DNA: TGCAGTGCTAGCCCGGGAGAGCATGGTGAGCAGTTCTTC. Encoded protein: CSASPGEHGEQFF.

This clonotype occurred a few times. The chain links TRBV27 to TRBJ1-1; 9 bases are shared with TRBD1. CDR1 and CDR2 (germline): MNHEY, SMNVEV (reference sequence). This CDR3 region has 15 residues. V lost 4 bases to trimming and J lost 1 base; unmatched junction nucleotides: 4. CDR3 nucleotide sequence: TGTGCCAGCAGTTGGGGACAGGGAAGGAACACTGAAGCTTTCTTT. Translating gives CASSWGQGRNTEAFF.